The sequence of this T cell receptor beta chain was determined in a study of blood T cell repertoires in COVID-19. For the study at large: Specimens from acute and convalescent COVID-19 originated in the United States, Italy and Spain.

CDR3 length: 15 residues. V shed 6 bases and J shed 2 bases, with 14 bases lying between them. CDR1 and CDR2 (germline): LNHNV, YYDKDF (reference sequence). Original processing notes: Scientists estimated how many nucleated cells there were by amplifying reference gene primers. Method: immunoSEQ multiplex PCR; TCRdb's copy keeps in-frame clones and lacks some. V, J and clone size derive from that table, while D and trimming were established from the DNA sequence. The sample shows roughly 430,000 clones, approximately 85% of them seen only once. This chain links TRBV15 with TRBJ1-5; TRBD1 might be the D (6 bases). Material: PBMCs or T cells enriched from blood (not recorded which). This TCR was sampled from a woman between 40 and 55 years old with acute COVID-19. CDR3 residues: CATRPGAGGNQPQHF. The CDR3 nucleotides are TGTGCCACCAGACCAGGGGCTGGGGGCAATCAGCCCCAGCATTTT. Complete variable domain (other parts from reference TRBV15 and TRBJ1-5): DAMVIQNPRYQVTQFGKPVTLSCSQTLNHNVMYWYQQKSSQAPKLLFHYYDKDFNNEADTPDNFQSRRPNTSFCFLDIRSPGLGDTAMYLCATRPGAGGNQPQHFGDGTRLSIL.